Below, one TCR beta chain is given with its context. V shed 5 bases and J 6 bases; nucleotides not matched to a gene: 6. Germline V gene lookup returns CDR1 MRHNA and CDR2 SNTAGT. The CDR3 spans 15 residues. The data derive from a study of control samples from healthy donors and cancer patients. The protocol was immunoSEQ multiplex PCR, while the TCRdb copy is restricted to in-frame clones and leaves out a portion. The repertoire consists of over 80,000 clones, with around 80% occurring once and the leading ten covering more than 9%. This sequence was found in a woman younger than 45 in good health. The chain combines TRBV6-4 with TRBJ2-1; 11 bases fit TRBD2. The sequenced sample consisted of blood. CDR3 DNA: TGTGCCAGCAGTCCGGCTAGCGGGGGGATCAATGAGCAGTTCTTC. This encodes CASSPASGGINEQFF.